Listed here are 16 T cell receptor beta chains from one sample, sequenced in a study of beta chain features in type 1 diabetes. Expressed TCRB transcripts got sequenced, as all isolated RNA was reverse transcribed. Clones were sequenced by immunoSEQ multiplex PCR, and TCRdb holds only the in-frame ones, with some missing. The repertoire has about 210,000 clones, approximately 10% of them found once; the top ten carry over 1%. Sequenced material: central memory CD4+ T cells from blood. Receptors originate from a man aged 18 to 29 in good health.

This clone turned up a few times. This rearrangement joins TRBV6-1 to TRBJ1-2; no clear D gene. Trimming removed 7 bases at V and 8 bases at J, with 17 bases between. CDR3 length equals 13 residues. Germline CDR1 and CDR2: MNHNS and SASEGT. The CDR3 DNA follows: TGTGCCAGCACCCTGGGGAGGTTGGAGGGCTACACCTTC. This encodes CASTLGRLEGYTF.

This clone occurred a few times. This chain uses TRBV29-1 with TRBJ2-7, with 8 nucleotides matching TRBD1. The CDR3 has 13 amino acids. The V and J ends lost 7 bases and 4 bases, in that order; junction bases with no gene match: 9. CDR1 and CDR2 from the germline V gene are SQVTM and ANQGSEA. The CDR3 protein is CSADRGPGYEQYF. In DNA form, the CDR3 reads TGCAGCGCTGACAGGGGCCCAGGATACGAGCAGTACTTC.

The chain is built from TRBV4-3 and TRBJ2-7; 10 bases are shared with TRBD1. The germline V gene has CDR1 LGHNA and CDR2 YSLEER. Trimming removed 4 bases from V and 4 bases from J; junction bases left unmatched: 16. The CDR3 covers 18 residues. CDR3 DNA sequence: TGCGCCAGCAGCCTTACATGGGGCTTGGGGACAGGGGATTACGAGCAGTACTTC. It encodes CASSLTWGLGTGDYEQYF.

This clone occurred many times. The genes are TRBV5-1 and TRBJ1-2; 7 bases are shared with TRBD1. Germline assignment: CDR1 SGHRS and CDR2 YFSETQ. The CDR3 spans 14 residues. After removal of 0 bases from V and 4 bases from J, the junction contained 3 bases not matched to a gene. CDR3 in DNA: TGCGCCAGCAGCTTGGACGACAGGGTCTATGGCTACACCTTC. This gives the protein CASSLDDRVYGYTF.

The chain joins TRBV9 to TRBJ2-1; 9 nucleotides match TRBD2. After removal of 3 bases from V and 6 bases from J, the junction contained 10 bases not matched to a gene. The CDR3 is made up of 16 amino acids. Germline-derived CDR1 and CDR2 are SGDLS and YYNGEE. CDR3 sequence reads: CASSAPAGGAVNEQFF. The CDR3 region has the DNA TGTGCCAGCAGCGCACCTGCGGGAGGGGCAGTCAATGAGCAGTTCTTC.

This clone was observed a handful of times. The rearrangement links TRBV5-1 to TRBJ2-7; 8 positions agree with TRBD1. This CDR3 region has 14 residues. Germline V lookup: CDR1 SGHRS, CDR2 YFSETQ. V gave up 0 bases and J gave up 5 bases; unmatched junction bases: 4. As DNA, the CDR3 is TGCGCCAGCAGCTTGGGGACAGGGAGCCACGAGCAGTACTTC. This gives the protein CASSLGTGSHEQYF. The whole variable domain, remainder taken from reference TRBV5-1 and TRBJ2-7, is KAGVTQTPRYLIKTRGQQVTLSCSPISGHRSVSWYQQTPGQGLQFLFEYFSETQRNKGNFPGRFSGRQFSNSRSEMNVSTLELGDSALYLCASSLGTGSHEQYFGPGTRLTVT.

The CDR3 sequence: CASSLTFGTSGSAKNIQYF. The CDR3 DNA sequence: TGTGCCAGCAGCTTAACGTTTGGAACTAGCGGGAGCGCAAAAAACATTCAGTACTTC. This rearrangement joins TRBV7-8 to TRBJ2-4, with 11 nucleotides matching TRBD2. J was trimmed by 4 bases and V by 2 bases; bases with no gene match: 13. Germline V gene sequence: CDR1 SGHVS, CDR2 FQNEAQ. The length of the CDR3 is 19 residues.

This clone was picked up many times. This chain connects TRBV7-2 to TRBJ2-5; a possible D gene is TRBD1 (5 bases). The germline V gene has CDR1 SGHTA and CDR2 FQGNSA. Trimming took off 6 bases at V and 5 bases at J, with 7 bases between the two ends. CDR3 length: 11 amino acids. Written as DNA, the CDR3 is TGTGCCAGCAGTGCAGGGGAGACCCAGTACTTC. Amino acid sequence: CASSAGETQYF.

The chain joins TRBV6-5 to TRBJ2-7, with D possibly being TRBD1 (5 bases). This CDR3 has 16 residues. From germline, CDR1 is MNHEY and CDR2 SVGAGI. Trimming shortened V by 4 bases and J by 1 base, and 17 bases separated the two germline ends. The CDR3 nucleotides are TGTGCCAGCAGTTCTGGACAACTCGGACGGTCCTACGAGCAGTACTTC. Amino acids: CASSSGQLGRSYEQYF.

The chain combines TRBV27 with TRBJ1-5; no reliable D call. Trimming removed 0 bases at V and 2 bases at J, with 8 bases between. This CDR3 contains 15 residues. Germline CDR1 MNHEY, CDR2 SMNVEV (reference sequence). The CDR3 region is CASSLSGTGNQPQHF. The CDR3 nucleotides read TGTGCCAGCAGTTTATCCGGTACGGGCAATCAGCCCCAGCATTTT.

This chain uses TRBV30 with TRBJ2-6; 7 bases fit TRBD1. The germline gives CDR1 GTSNPN, CDR2 SVGIG (reference sequence). Germline trimming cut 5 bases from V and 2 bases from J; bases unmatched to any gene: 3. The CDR3 spans 14 residues. The CDR3, as DNA: TGTGCCTGGGAGGGGGCTGCTGGGGCCAACGTCCTGACTTTC. Amino acid sequence: CAWEGAAGANVLTF.

The chain is built from TRBV7-9 and TRBJ2-1; 8 bases align to TRBD1. This CDR3 has 15 amino acids. The V gene's germline CDR1 is SEHNR and CDR2 FQNEAQ (reference sequence). The junction had 9 bases not matched to a gene; V was cut back by 4 bases and J by 7 bases. CDR3 nucleotide sequence: TGTGCCAGCAGCTCTAGACCGGACAGGGAGAATGAGCAGTTCTTC. Its protein is CASSSRPDRENEQFF.

The chain carries TRBV11-3 and TRBJ2-7; D remains unclear. The germline V gene has CDR1 SGHNT and CDR2 YENEEA. This CDR3 comprises 15 residues. Trimming shortened V by 0 bases and J by 2 bases, and 11 bases separated the two germline ends. The CDR3 region is CASSLDGGSTYEQYF. CDR3 DNA: TGTGCCAGCAGCTTAGATGGTGGCAGTACCTACGAGCAGTACTTC.

This clone was seen a few times. The V and J genes are TRBV6-6 and TRBJ2-2; 8 bases are shared with TRBD1. The CDR3 extends over 16 amino acids. Germline loops: CDR1 MNHNY, CDR2 SVGAGI (reference sequence). With V trimmed by 4 bases and J by 5 bases, 9 bases remained unmatched. CDR3 region: CASSSDRGRRTGELFF. The CDR3 coding sequence is TGTGCCAGCAGTTCCGACAGGGGCCGTCGGACCGGGGAGCTGTTTTTT.

V usage is TRBV7-2 and J usage is TRBJ2-1; D unresolved. Germline values: CDR1 SGHTA, CDR2 FQGNSA. V dropped 5 bases and J dropped 8 bases, with 13 bases sitting between them. The CDR3 totals 13 residues. In DNA form, the CDR3 reads TGTGCCAGCAGCCCGGCGGTGGGCTATGAGCAGTTCTTC. The encoded protein is CASSPAVGYEQFF.

This clone showed up just a few times. This chain connects TRBV5-1 to TRBJ2-7, with 9 bases identical to TRBD2. Germline V gene lookup returns CDR1 SGHRS and CDR2 YFSETQ. This CDR3 region has 15 residues. The V gene end was trimmed by 4 bases and the J gene end by 2 bases; junction bases not matched to a gene: 7. The DNA for the CDR3 is TGCGCCAGCAGCCGTGGACTAGCGACAACCTACGAGCAGTACTTC. Its protein is CASSRGLATTYEQYF.